These 26 T cell receptor beta chains were all obtained from the same sample, sequenced in a study of T cell responses to AZD1222 COVID-19 vaccine. Assay used: immunoSEQ multiplex PCR; TCRdb lists only in-frame clones, some missing. The table has 150,000 to 200,000 clones, 85% to 95% seen once; the top ten hold approximately 3.9%. The input for sequencing was peripheral blood, taken on day 0 of AZD1222 vaccination. These receptors all stem from an adult in good health.

This sequence joins TRBV27 and TRBJ1-1; D not certain. The V end lost 1 base, the J end lost 0 bases, and 9 bases lay between the germline ends. The CDR3 has 15 amino acids. Germline-derived CDR1 and CDR2 are MNHEY and SMNVEV (reference sequence). The CDR3 bases are TGTGCCAGCAGTTTATATCCAGGTTTGAACACTGAAGCTTTCTTT. It yields the protein CASSLYPGLNTEAFF.

The chain recombines TRBV13 with TRBJ1-4, with a weak D call TRBD1 (5 bases). The V end was cut by 5 bases, the J end by 4 bases, with 11 bases between. The V gene's germline CDR1 is PRHDT and CDR2 FYEKMQ (reference sequence). The CDR3 covers 14 residues. The CDR3 region is CASSEGVLNEKLFF. The CDR3 coding sequence is TGTGCCAGCAGCGAAGGGGTACTTAATGAAAAACTGTTTTTT.

The V call is TRBV5-5, the J call TRBJ1-1; D may be TRBD1 (5 bases). V shed 9 bases and J shed 0 bases, with 15 bases lying between them. The CDR3 sequence is 14 residues long. Germline CDR1 SGHKS, CDR2 YYEKEE (reference sequence). The CDR3 bases are TGTGCCACCAGTGGGGGGATGATGAACACTGAAGCTTTCTTT. This translates into CATSGGMMNTEAFF. The whole variable domain, filled in from reference TRBV5-5 and TRBJ1-1, reads DAGVTQSPTHLIKTRGQQVTLRCSPISGHKSVSWYQQVLGQGPQFIFQYYEKEERGRGNFPDRFSARQFPNYSSELNVNALLLGDSALYLCATSGGMMNTEAFFGQGTRLTVV.

V and J are TRBV6-6 and TRBJ1-4; 7 bases are a match to TRBD1. Germline V gene lookup returns CDR1 MNHNY and CDR2 SVGAGI (reference sequence). CDR3 length: 16 amino acids. J was trimmed by 5 bases and V by 2 bases; bases with no gene match: 8. The CDR3 region is CASSYSIQGINEKLFF. The CDR3 coding sequence is TGTGCCAGCAGTTACAGTATACAGGGGATCAATGAAAAACTGTTTTTT.

The chain recombines TRBV2 with TRBJ1-3; D is uncertain. The germline CDR1 and CDR2 sequences are SNHLY and FYNNEI. The ends were cut back, 7 bases at V and 7 bases at J, with 14 bases in the middle. The CDR3 covers 13 residues. The CDR3 loop reads CASTQRGSNTIYF. The CDR3 region has the DNA TGTGCCAGCACGCAACGGGGTTCCAACACCATATATTTT.

The genes are TRBV11-2 and TRBJ1-1, with 9 positions matching TRBD1. Germline values: CDR1 SGHAT, CDR2 FQNNGV. CDR3 length: 17 residues. V lost 4 bases to trimming and J lost 4 bases; unmatched junction nucleotides: 13. Here the CDR3 reads CASSSRGSDRGSTEAFF. CDR3 in DNA: TGTGCCAGCAGCTCGAGAGGCTCGGACAGGGGCTCCACTGAAGCTTTCTTT. The full variable domain, its missing parts supplied by reference TRBV11-2 and TRBJ1-1, is EAGVAQSPRYKIIEKRQSVAFWCNPISGHATLYWYQQILGQGPKLLIQFQNNGVVDDSQLPKDRFSAERLKGVDSTLKIQPAKLEDSAVYLCASSSRGSDRGSTEAFFGQGTRLTVV.

CDR3 nucleotide sequence: TGTGCCAGACCCGGGACAGCCTCTACTTACTCTGGAAACACCATATATTTT. It codes for CARPGTASTYSGNTIYF. V and J are TRBV6-4 and TRBJ1-3; 7 positions match TRBD1. The germline gives CDR1 MRHNA, CDR2 SNTAGT. Trimming at V came to 9 bases and at J to 0 bases, leaving 14 bases not matched to a gene. CDR3 length: 17 amino acids.

The V call is TRBV7-9, the J call TRBJ2-1, with a tentative D call TRBD2 (6 bases). From germline, CDR1 is SEHNR and CDR2 FQNEAQ (reference sequence). This CDR3 is 16 amino acids long. The germline V and J ends were trimmed by 11 bases and 1 base, with 21 bases remaining between them. The DNA of the CDR3 is TGTGCCGGTGGGGGGAGAAGTATCGGGTCCTACAATGAGCAGTTCTTC. Its protein product is CAGGGRSIGSYNEQFF.

The chain recombines TRBV28 with TRBJ1-3, with D possibly being TRBD1 (5 bases). This CDR3 is 19 amino acids long. Trimming took 6 bases from V and 1 from J, leaving 25 bases between them. The germline V gene has CDR1 MDHEN and CDR2 SYDVKM. The CDR3 DNA reads as TGTGCCAGCAGCCCCGTTGGGACCAAAACCTTTACTTCTGGAAACACCATATATTTT. Translation: CASSPVGTKTFTSGNTIYF.

This clone has more than one count but fewer than ten. The chain couples TRBV5-1 to TRBJ1-1, with TRBD1 matching over 7 bases. The CDR3 has 14 residues. With 2 bases clipped from V and 4 bases from J, the junction kept 5 bases outside the gene matches. The germline V gene encodes CDR1 SGHRS and CDR2 YFSETQ. The CDR3 loop reads CASSFQQGSTEAFF. CDR3 DNA sequence: TGCGCCAGCAGCTTTCAACAGGGGAGCACTGAAGCTTTCTTT.

The chain employs TRBV10-3 and TRBJ2-2, with D possibly matching TRBD1 (6 bases). Germline lookup yields CDR1 ENHRY and CDR2 SYGVKD. Trimming removed 5 bases at V and 5 bases at J, with 18 bases between. CDR3 length: 16 residues. This CDR3 reads CAISRQTGRQTGELFF. The CDR3 DNA is TGTGCCATCAGTCGGCAAACAGGGAGACAGACCGGGGAGCTGTTTTTT.

The chain links TRBV2 to TRBJ1-1, with D hard to call. V lost 4 bases and J 1 base, leaving 7 bases between the germline ends. The CDR3 runs to 13 residues. CDR1 SNHLY and CDR2 FYNNEI come from the germline V gene. The CDR3 nucleotides read TGTGCCAGCAGTGGGTGGTCGAACACTGAAGCTTTCTTT. Residues: CASSGWSNTEAFF.

The V gene is TRBV23-1, the J gene TRBJ1-2; no definite D call. TRBV23-1 falls under the ORF class, with uncertain function. V shed 7 bases and J shed 4 bases, with 13 bases lying between them. This CDR3 has 13 amino acids. The CDR3 DNA is TGCGCCAGCAAATCAACCGATCTCTATGGCTACACCTTC. Translation gives CASKSTDLYGYTF.

The rearrangement links TRBV28 to TRBJ1-5; D is undetermined. Germline CDR1 MDHEN, CDR2 SYDVKM. Deletions cut 3 bases from V and 1 base from J, with 4 bases between. There are 13 residues in the CDR3. For the CDR3, the DNA is TGTGCCAGCAGTTTCGGCAGCAATCAGCCCCAGCATTTT. This sequence encodes CASSFGSNQPQHF.

The chain has TRBV5-8 and TRBJ1-1; the D gene is possibly TRBD1 (6 bases). The V and J ends lost 4 bases and 0 bases respectively, with 16 bases between them. CDR1 is SGHTS, CDR2 YDEGEE, per germline. This CDR3 is built from 16 residues. CDR3 in amino acids: CASSPPGGGMNTEAFF. The CDR3 region has the DNA TGTGCCAGCAGCCCCCCGGGGGGGGGCATGAACACTGAAGCTTTCTTT.

The rearrangement uses TRBV6-5 and TRBJ1-2; D uncertain. The CDR3 is 11 amino acids. V shed 8 bases and J shed 1 base, with 5 bases lying between them. Germline CDR1 is MNHEY and CDR2 is SVGAGI. CDR3 sequence reads: CASSGNYGYTF. CDR3 nucleotides: TGTGCCAGCTCTGGTAACTATGGCTACACCTTC.

V and J are TRBV4-2 and TRBJ2-7, with a tentative D call TRBD2 (6 bases). The CDR3 consists of 15 residues. The V gene lost 4 bases and the J gene lost 2 bases, with 15 bases spanning the gap. The germline gives CDR1 LGHNA, CDR2 YNFKEQ. CDR3 sequence reads: CASSLNSGSAYEQYF. DNA of the CDR3: TGTGCCAGCAGCCTGAATAGCGGCTCAGCCTACGAGCAGTACTTC.

V is TRBV5-1 and J is TRBJ1-4; 7 bases map to TRBD1. This CDR3 has 15 residues. The V gene end was trimmed by 0 bases and the J gene end by 8 bases; junction bases not matched to a gene: 7. Germline V gives CDR1 SGHRS, CDR2 YFSETQ. Here the CDR3 reads CASSLVAGGREKLFF. The CDR3 region has the DNA TGCGCCAGCAGCTTGGTGGCAGGGGGTCGGGAAAAACTGTTTTTT. Filled out from reference TRBV5-1 and TRBJ1-4, the complete variable domain reads KAGVTQTPRYLIKTRGQQVTLSCSPISGHRSVSWYQQTPGQGLQFLFEYFSETQRNKGNFPGRFSGRQFSNSRSEMNVSTLELGDSALYLCASSLVAGGREKLFFGSGTQLSVL.

The rearrangement links TRBV3-1 (or the pseudogene TRBV3-2) to TRBJ1-3; D remains unclear. Germline-derived CDR1 and CDR2 are LGHDT and YNNKEL (reference sequence). CDR3 length equals 16 residues. Trimming removed 2 bases at V and 8 bases at J, with 19 bases between. CDR3 bases: TGTGCCAGCAGCCAAAACCTCGGAGGGTTAGGCGACACCATATATTTT. Its translation is CASSQNLGGLGDTIYF.

This clone was seen a handful of times. V and J are TRBV7-9 and TRBJ2-7; no reliable D call. Germline V CDR1 and CDR2: SEHNR, FQNEAQ (reference sequence). The CDR3 is 13 amino acids. Deletions cut 2 bases from V and 5 bases from J, with 10 bases between. CDR3 in amino acids: CASSLIGFNEQYF. The CDR3 nucleotides are TGTGCCAGCAGCTTAATTGGTTTTAACGAGCAGTACTTC.

The J gene is TRBJ1-4, the V gene TRBV20-1, with TRBD1 matching over 7 bases. This CDR3 region has 18 residues. The germline CDR1 and CDR2 sequences are DFQATT and SNEGSKA (reference sequence). V dropped 3 bases and J dropped 7; count of bases not matched to a gene: 20. CDR3 DNA: TGCAGTGCTAGTATGTCTGAGGGGGCGCTGGTTGTTTCTGAAAAACTGTTTTTT. Protein: CSASMSEGALVVSEKLFF.

This chain's CDR3 is CASSSSTSRYEQYF. CDR3 in DNA: TGTGCCAGCAGTTCGAGCACCTCCCGCTACGAGCAGTACTTC. The chain employs TRBV6-5 and TRBJ2-7, with unresolved D. CDR1 and CDR2 from the germline V gene are MNHEY and SVGAGI. This CDR3 region has 14 residues. Trimming pared 4 bases from V and 3 bases from J, leaving 13 bases between.

This clone was counted a single time. The chain links TRBV4-2 to TRBJ2-7; D remains unclear. Germline assignment: CDR1 LGHNA and CDR2 YNFKEQ. The germline V and J ends were trimmed by 0 bases and 2 bases, with 11 bases remaining between them. The CDR3 consists of 15 residues. The CDR3 DNA sequence: TGTGCCAGCAGCCAAGATGAAGAGAATCCCTACGAGCAGTACTTC. Amino acid sequence: CASSQDEENPYEQYF.

The chain links TRBV6-1 to TRBJ1-2, with D tentatively TRBD1 (5 bases). In germline, CDR1 is MNHNS, CDR2 SASEGT. The CDR3 has 14 amino acids. The ends were cut back, 0 bases at V and 6 bases at J, with 11 bases in the middle. In DNA, the CDR3 is TGTGCCAGCAGTGAAGCAAGCAGGGTAAATGGCTACACCTTC. Residues: CASSEASRVNGYTF.

The CDR3 nucleotides read TGTGCCAGCAGGGGCATGTCGAGAGGCTACACCTTC. Protein sequence: CASRGMSRGYTF. The chain joins TRBV6-5 to TRBJ1-2, with D hard to call. The CDR3 consists of 12 residues. Germline CDR1 MNHEY, CDR2 SVGAGI. Trimming pared 6 bases from V and 8 bases from J, leaving 13 bases between.

V usage is TRBV11-2 and J usage is TRBJ2-5; D gene ambiguous. The CDR3 covers 13 residues. The germline CDR1 and CDR2 sequences are SGHAT and FQNNGV. The V gene lost 1 base and the J gene lost 6 bases, with 9 bases spanning the gap. The CDR3 protein is CASSLGRAKTQYF. For the CDR3, the DNA is TGTGCCAGCAGCTTAGGTAGGGCGAAGACCCAGTACTTC.